The clone carrying this T cell receptor (beta chain) has a handful of counts. The antigen is not known. The data originate from a study of T-cell memory formation after mild COVID-19. In TCRdb, the 5' RACE reads were re-called with MiXCR into one record per CDR3 protein. The sample contains 150,000 or so distinct CDR3 sequences, approximately 15% of which appear only once. V was clipped by 0 bases and J by 9 bases, with 21 bases between them. This CDR3 has 17 amino acids. Germline-derived CDR1 and CDR2 are MGHRA and YSYEKL. General study findings and limits: Memory from before infection featured some responding clones, which suggests cross-reactive memory joined. SARS-CoV-2 specificity of second-wave clones peaking day 37 was unconfirmed. Contracting CD4+ clones were located mainly in CM and EM, and CD8+ clones in EMRA.

This chain joins TRBV4-1 and TRBJ2-1; D not resolved. What was sequenced was PBMCs or a T cell subset sorted from them (not recorded which). This TCR was sampled from an adult woman who had mild COVID-19 (a few samples of this study predate the infection). Cell type and time point are not known. CDR3 nucleotides: TGCGCCAGCAGCCAAGAATTGAGATTACGCAATACCCGTGAGCAGTTCTTC. Amino acid sequence: CASSQELRLRNTREQFF.